This is a list of T cell receptor beta chains from one sample in a study of immune characteristics of hereditary and idiopathic chronic pancreatitis. Some clones are missing from TCRdb's copy, which holds only in-frame ones; the method was immunoSEQ multiplex PCR. This table holds several hundred clones, over 60% found once. The source material was pancreas tissue. Receptor source: a human donor who was a deceased organ donor serving as a healthy control. CDR3s include the opening cysteine and the closing phenylalanine or tryptophan. A D gene is named only where the DNA matches it firmly. Part of the rows lack a size; the others show once, few, many or a class for expanded clones.

V gene	clone size	CDR3 length	D gene	J gene	CDR3 protein	CDR3 DNA
TRBV6-6	.	15	.	TRBJ1-1	CASSYPGEMNTEAFF	TGTGCCAGCAGTTACCCGGGCGAGATGAACACTGAAGCTTTCTTT
TRBV5-1	.	16	.	TRBJ1-3	CASSLSGGLTGNTIYF	TGCGCCAGCAGCCTCTCGGGAGGGCTAACAGGAAACACCATATATTTT
TRBV7-8	few	14	TRBD1	TRBJ2-7	CASTPFDRVDEQYF	TGTGCCAGCACTCCATTCGACAGGGTGGACGAGCAGTACTTC
TRBV6-5	.	11	.	TRBJ2-1	CASRLLNEQFF	TGTGCCAGTCGCCTGCTCAATGAGCAGTTCTTC
TRBV3-1/TRBV3-2	.	16	TRBD1	TRBJ1-3	CASGPGGQFIENTIYF	TGTGCCAGCGGCCCCGGGGGACAGTTCATCGAAAACACCATATATTTT
TRBV19	.	11	.	TRBJ1-2	CATLTVYGYTF	TGTGCCACCCTGACAGTCTATGGCTACACCTTC
TRBV4-2	.	15	TRBD2	TRBJ2-7	CASSQASGAAYEQYF	TGTGCCAGCAGCCAAGCTAGCGGAGCTGCCTACGAGCAGTACTTC
TRBV28	.	16	TRBD1	TRBJ2-1	CASSPEQGITYNEQFF	TGTGCCAGCAGTCCAGAACAGGGGATAACCTACAATGAGCAGTTCTTC
TRBV6-5	.	13	.	TRBJ2-5	CASSDSLRGTQYF	TGTGCCAGCAGTGACTCACTACGCGGGACCCAGTACTTC
TRBV3-1/TRBV3-2	few	16	TRBD2	TRBJ2-3	CASSRAAGGQGDTQYF	TGTGCCAGCAGCCGCGCAGCGGGGGGCCAGGGAGATACGCAGTATTTT
TRBV6-5	few	14	.	TRBJ2-7	CASTSSEGSYEQYF	TGTGCCAGCACCTCTAGCGAGGGCTCCTACGAGCAGTACTTC
TRBV29-1	.	18	TRBD2	TRBJ2-3	CSVDGTRTSGGAGDTQYF	TGCAGCGTCGATGGGACCCGGACTAGCGGGGGGGCTGGAGATACGCAGTATTTT
TRBV27	.	14	.	TRBJ2-3	CASSLPQRADTQYF	TGTGCCAGCAGTTTACCCCAGCGGGCAGATACGCAGTATTTT
TRBV27	.	16	TRBD2	TRBJ2-3	CASSSTSGLLTDTQYF	TGTGCCAGCAGTTCCACTAGCGGACTTCTCACAGATACGCAGTATTTT
TRBV27	.	12	.	TRBJ2-7	CASSSQGYEQYF	TGTGCCAGCAGTTCACAAGGCTACGAGCAGTACTTC
TRBV2	.	14	TRBD2	TRBJ2-7	CASSVRGGAGEQYF	TGTGCCAGCAGTGTTCGCGGGGGGGCCGGGGAGCAGTACTTC
TRBV7-6	hyperexpanded	17	TRBD2	TRBJ2-2	CASSLETAGGSTGELFF	TGTGCCAGCAGCTTAGAAACAGCGGGAGGGAGTACCGGGGAGCTGTTTTTT
TRBV14	few	14	TRBD2	TRBJ2-7	CASRPSGSAYEQYF	TGTGCCAGCAGACCTAGCGGGAGCGCCTACGAGCAGTACTTC
TRBV28	.	20	.	TRBJ2-7	CASLTSQTGVAGISSYEQYF	TGTGCCAGCCTCACAAGCCAAACGGGGGTGGCGGGCATTTCCTCCTACGAGCAGTACTTC
TRBV7-2	.	13	.	TRBJ1-2	CASSLQGRYGYTF	TGTGCCAGCAGCTTGCAGGGGAGGTATGGCTACACCTTC
TRBV4-2	once	20	TRBD2	TRBJ2-3	CASSLARASGGLSSTDTQYF	TGTGCCAGCAGCTTAGCAAGGGCTAGCGGGGGACTCTCTAGCACAGATACGCAGTATTTT
TRBV28	few	14	.	TRBJ1-2	CASSPLGATYGYTF	TGTGCCAGCAGTCCCCTTGGGGCTACCTATGGCTACACCTTC
TRBV5-6	few	16	.	TRBJ1-4	CASSGPIISTNEKLFF	TGTGCCAGCAGCGGACCGATTATTTCAACTAATGAAAAACTGTTTTTT
TRBV27	.	13	.	TRBJ1-1	CASRMGAHTEAFF	TGTGCCAGCAGGATGGGGGCGCACACTGAAGCTTTCTTT